This T cell receptor (beta chain) was observed in a study of shared clonotypes between healthy human individuals. Germline CDR1 reads SGHTA; CDR2 reads FQGNSA. With 5 bases removed from V and 3 bases from J, the gap between germline ends came to 14 bases. CDR3 length: 14 amino acids. This clone has more than one count but fewer than ten. Samples underwent the assay at deep level. Profiling relied on immunoSEQ multiplex PCR, and the TCRdb table lists in-frame clones only, not all of them. This sample has a few hundred thousand clones, with approximately 80% found just once. This chain links TRBV7-2 with TRBJ2-7; tentative D call: TRBD2 (5 bases). This sequence originates from a middle-aged woman in good health. Some clones in this sample may be carry-over from other donors' samples. Sequencing was carried out using PBMCs. Here the CDR3 DNA reads TGTGCCAGCAGCCAGGCCCTTCGGGGCTACGAGCAGTACTTC. Its protein is CASSQALRGYEQYF.